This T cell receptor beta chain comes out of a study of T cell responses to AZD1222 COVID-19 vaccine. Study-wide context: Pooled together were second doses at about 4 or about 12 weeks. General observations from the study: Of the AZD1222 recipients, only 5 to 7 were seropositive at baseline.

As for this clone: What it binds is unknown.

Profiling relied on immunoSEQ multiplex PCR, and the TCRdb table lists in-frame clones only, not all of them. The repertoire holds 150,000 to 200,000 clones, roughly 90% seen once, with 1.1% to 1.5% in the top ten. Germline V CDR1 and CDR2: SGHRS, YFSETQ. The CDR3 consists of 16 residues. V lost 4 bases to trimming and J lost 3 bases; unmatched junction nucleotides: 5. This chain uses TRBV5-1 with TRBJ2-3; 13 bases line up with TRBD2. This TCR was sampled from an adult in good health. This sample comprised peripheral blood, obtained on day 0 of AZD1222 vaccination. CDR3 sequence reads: CASSELLAGGTDTQYF. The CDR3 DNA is TGCGCCAGCAGCGAATTACTAGCGGGGGGGACAGATACGCAGTATTTT.